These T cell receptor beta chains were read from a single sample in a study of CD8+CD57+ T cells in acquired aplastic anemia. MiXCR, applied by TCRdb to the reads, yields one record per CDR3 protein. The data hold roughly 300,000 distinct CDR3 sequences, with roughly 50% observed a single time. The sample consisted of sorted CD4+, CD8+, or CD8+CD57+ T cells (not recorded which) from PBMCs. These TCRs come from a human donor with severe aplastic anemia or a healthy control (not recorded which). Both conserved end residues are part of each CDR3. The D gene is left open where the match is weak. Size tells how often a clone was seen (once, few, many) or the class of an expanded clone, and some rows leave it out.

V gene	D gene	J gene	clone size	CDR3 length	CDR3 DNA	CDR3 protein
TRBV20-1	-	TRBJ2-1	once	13	TGCAGTGTACAACAACCGGGGTACAATGAGCAGTTCTTC	CSVQQPGYNEQFF
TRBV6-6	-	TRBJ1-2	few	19	TGTGCCAGCAGTATGGCTGGGGGCTGGAGTTTGAAATCTCACTATGGCTACACCTTC	CASSMAGGWSLKSHYGYTF
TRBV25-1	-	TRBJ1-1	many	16	TGTGCCAGCAGTGAATTAGGGATCCGCGGGAACACTGAAGCTTTCTTT	CASSELGIRGNTEAFF
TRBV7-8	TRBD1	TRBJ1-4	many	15	TGTGCCAGCAGCCCGGGACAGGGAAGTAATGAAAAACTGTTTTTT	CASSPGQGSNEKLFF
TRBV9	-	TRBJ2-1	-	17	TGTGCCAGCAGCCCGCCCCGGGGTAGCACATTCATCAGTGAGCAGTTCTTC	CASSPPRGSTFISEQFF
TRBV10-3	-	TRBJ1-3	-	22	-	CAISVDGGTEKLFFGSGNTIYF
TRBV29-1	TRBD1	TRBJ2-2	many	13	TGCAGCACCAGGACAGGGCGGGACGGGGAGCTGTTTTTT	CSTRTGRDGELFF
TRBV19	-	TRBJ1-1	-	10	TGTGCCAGTAGGCAGGGGAGAGCTTTCTTT	CASRQGRAFF
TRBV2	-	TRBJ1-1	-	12	TGTGCCAGCAGCCGGAGAAACACTGAAGCTTTCTTT	CASSRRNTEAFF
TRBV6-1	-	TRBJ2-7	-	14	TGTGCCAGCAAAACGGACAAAACGGTCTACGAGCAGTACTTC	CASKTDKTVYEQYF
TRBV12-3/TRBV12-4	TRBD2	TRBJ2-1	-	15	TGTGCCAGCAGTCTTACTAGCGGGAGGATCAGTGAGCAGTTCTTC	CASSLTSGRISEQFF
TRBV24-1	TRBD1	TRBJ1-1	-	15	TGTGCCACCAGTGTTGCCAGACAGGGAAGGACTGAAGCTTTCTTT	CATSVARQGRTEAFF
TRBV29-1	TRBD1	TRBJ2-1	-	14	TGCAGCGTTGAGGCCGACAGGGGGCGCAATGAGCAGCTCTTC	CSVEADRGRNEQLF